This is a list of T cell receptor beta chains from one sample in a study of blood T cell repertoires in COVID-19. The assay was immunoSEQ multiplex PCR, and TCRdb's table has in-frame clones only and misses some. The table records about 160,000 clones, roughly four fifths of them present only once. The sequenced sample consisted of peripheral blood. The receptors here all came from a woman older than 75 with acute or convalescent COVID-19. Each CDR3 is given with its conserved first and last residue. Each record gives: D gene, V gene, clone size, CDR3 length, J gene, CDR3 DNA, CDR3 protein. The D gene is left open where the match is weak. Clone size is not always given. Where it is, it says once, few, many or a class for expanded clones.

>.|TRBV7-2|.|12|TRBJ2-1
TGTGCCAGCAGCGTTAATAGACAGTCTTTCCTCTTC
CASSVNRQSFLF
>.|TRBV11-2|few|12|TRBJ1-1
TGTGCCAGCAGCCGGTGGAGCACTGAAGCTTTCTTT
CASSRWSTEAFF
>TRBD1|TRBV6-5|once|14|TRBJ2-7
TGTGCCAGCAGTTACACCGGGACAGGGGACGAGCAGTACTTC
CASSYTGTGDEQYF
>.|TRBV4-1|.|15|TRBJ1-3
TGCGCCAGCAGCCGCCTCAGGGTGTCTGGAAACACCATATATTTT
CASSRLRVSGNTIYF
>TRBD1|TRBV11-2|.|15|TRBJ1-5
TGTGCCAGCAGCTTGGGACAGGGGAACAATCAGCCCCAGCATTTT
CASSLGQGNNQPQHF
>TRBD2|TRBV19|.|14|TRBJ2-7
TGTGCCAGTACCCCGGGACTAGCCTTAGGGGAGCAGTACTTC
CASTPGLALGEQYF
>.|TRBV19|.|13|TRBJ2-2
TGTGCCAGTAGTAGCGGGACGACCGGGGAGCTGTTTTTT
CASSSGTTGELFF
>TRBD1|TRBV29-1|.|15|TRBJ1-5
TGCAGCGTTGTGGTACAGGGACAGGGCAATCAGCCCCAGCATTTT
CSVVVQGQGNQPQHF
>.|TRBV5-1|.|13|TRBJ1-2
TGCGCCAGCAGCTTGGTGTCAGGGTATGGCTACACCTTC
CASSLVSGYGYTF
>TRBD1|TRBV7-2|few|15|TRBJ2-1
TGTGCCAGCAGCTTAACAGGGGTTCTTTCGGGTGAGCAGTTCTTC
CASSLTGVLSGEQFF
>TRBD1|TRBV5-6|.|16|TRBJ1-2
TGTGCCAGCAGCTTGTCTCCGGACAGGTCTAACTATGGCTACACCTTC
CASSLSPDRSNYGYTF
>TRBD1|TRBV7-2|once|11|TRBJ1-1
TGTGCCAGCAGCATCAGGGGGGAAGCTTTCTTT
CASSIRGEAFF
>TRBD2|TRBV2|.|17|TRBJ2-1
TGTGCCAGCAGTGTCTCCTTCTCTAGCGGGAGAAGCAATGAGCAGTTCTTC
CASSVSFSSGRSNEQFF
>.|TRBV30|.|13|TRBJ1-1
TGTGCCTGGAGTGAAGCAGGAGGCGCTGAAGCTTTCTTT
CAWSEAGGAEAFF
>.|TRBV7-9|.|14|TRBJ1-4
TGTGCCAGCAGCTTAGGAGGGTATAATGAAAAACTGTTTTTT
CASSLGGYNEKLFF
>TRBD1|TRBV29-1|.|13|TRBJ1-2
TGCAGCGTCTCCTACAGGGGCGGCTATGGCTACACCTTC
CSVSYRGGYGYTF
>.|TRBV7-9|.|15|TRBJ1-6
TGTGCCAGCAGCCCCGTGGGGGGTAATTTGGTTCCTCTCCACTTT
CASSPVGGNLVPLHF
>TRBD1|TRBV11-2|.|16|TRBJ1-3
TGTGCCAGCAGCCCTTACAGGGGGCTAGGGGGAAACACCATATATTTT
CASSPYRGLGGNTIYF
>.|TRBV5-1|.|15|TRBJ1-1
TGCGCCAGCAGCTTGGCGGGACTGAAGAACACTGAAGCTTTCTTT
CASSLAGLKNTEAFF
>TRBD1|TRBV5-1|.|15|TRBJ2-5
TGCGCCAGCAGCCCACGGACAGGGGGCGGCGAGACCCAGTACTTC
CASSPRTGGGETQYF
>TRBD2|TRBV6-6|.|16|TRBJ2-1
TGTGCCAGCAGTTACGCTAGCGGGGGCCTGGGGAATGAGCAGTTCTTC
CASSYASGGLGNEQFF
>TRBD1|TRBV7-9|.|16|TRBJ2-7
TGTGCCAGCAGCGCAATACTGGGACAGGGGGGCTACGAGCAGTACTTC
CASSAILGQGGYEQYF
>.|TRBV6-5|.|14|TRBJ2-6
TGTGCCAGCAGCCCATTCCATGGGGCCAACGTCCTGACTTTC
CASSPFHGANVLTF
>TRBD2|TRBV14|.|15|TRBJ2-1
TGTGCCAGCAGCCAAAAAACTAGCGGGAGCCATGAGCAGTTCTTC
CASSQKTSGSHEQFF
>.|TRBV4-1|.|12|TRBJ2-1
TGCGCCAGCAGCCAAGGGGGCATAGAGCAGTTCTTC
CASSQGGIEQFF
>.|TRBV19|many|15|TRBJ2-1
TGTGCCAGTAGTATAGGCCTAAATAGCGTCAATGAGCAGTTCTTC
CASSIGLNSVNEQFF
>TRBD1|TRBV7-9|.|14|TRBJ1-2
TGTGCCAGCAGCCGACAGGGGCTCCCTCCGCTGGACACCTTC
CASSRQGLPPLDTF
>.|TRBV6-2/TRBV6-3|.|12|TRBJ1-2
TGTGCCAGCAGTTACAACACCTATGGCTACACCTTC
CASSYNTYGYTF
>.|TRBV7-6|.|14|TRBJ2-3
TGTGCCAGCAGCTTAGGGGGCCAAACAGATACGCAGTATTTT
CASSLGGQTDTQYF
>TRBD1|TRBV7-8|many|15|TRBJ1-2
TGTGCCAGCAGCTTACAAACAGGGGCTAACTATGGCTACACCTTC
CASSLQTGANYGYTF
>.|TRBV12-3/TRBV12-4|.|11|TRBJ2-7
TGTGCCAGCAGTTCCCGTTACGAGCAGTACTTC
CASSSRYEQYF
>TRBD1|TRBV7-9|.|16|TRBJ1-6
TGTGCCAGCAGCCCCTGGATGGGACAGGGAAGGTCACCCCTCCACTTT
CASSPWMGQGRSPLHF
>.|TRBV3-1/TRBV3-2|.|13|TRBJ2-7
TGTGCCAGCAGCCAAGTATCAGGGATAGAGCAGTACTTC
CASSQVSGIEQYF
>TRBD1|TRBV5-4|.|16|TRBJ1-1
TGTGCCAGCAGCCTAGGACAGGGGGCAAGGAACACTGAAGCTTTCTTT
CASSLGQGARNTEAFF
>.|TRBV2|.|14|TRBJ1-5
TGTGCCAGCAGTGAAGGGCAGGGCAATCAGCCCCAGCATTTT
CASSEGQGNQPQHF
>.|TRBV6-5|.|15|TRBJ2-7
TGTGCCAGCAGTTACTCGAGCGCGGCTCCCTACGAGCAGTACTTC
CASSYSSAAPYEQYF
>TRBD1|TRBV5-1|.|12|TRBJ2-7
TGCGCCAGCAGCGGACAGGGCTGGGAGCAGTACTTC
CASSGQGWEQYF
>.|TRBV2|.|14|TRBJ2-3
TGTGCCAGTAGGCCGGGAGCGAGCACAGATACGCAGTATTTT
CASRPGASTDTQYF
>.|TRBV7-2|.|15|TRBJ1-2
TGTGCCAGCAGCGGGTCAGGGCCACTTAACTATGGCTACACCTTC
CASSGSGPLNYGYTF
>.|TRBV2|.|13|TRBJ1-2
TGTGCCAGTCTCCCGGGGGGCTGGTATGGCTACACCTTC
CASLPGGWYGYTF
>.|TRBV6-5|few|13|TRBJ2-7
TGTGCCAGCAGTTACGCCCCGGGGTACGAGCAGTACTTC
CASSYAPGYEQYF
>TRBD2|TRBV7-8|.|16|TRBJ2-7
TGTGCCAGCAGCCCTTCTCCGGGACTAGCGGTTATCGAGCAGTACTTC
CASSPSPGLAVIEQYF
>.|TRBV7-9|.|14|TRBJ2-1
TGTGCCAGCAGCTTAGGTAGTGCCTACAATGAGCAGTTCTTC
CASSLGSAYNEQFF
>.|TRBV20-1|.|11|TRBJ2-7
TGCAGTGCTTGGAGTGGCTACGAGCAGTACTTC
CSAWSGYEQYF
>TRBD1|TRBV5-1|.|15|TRBJ2-1
TGCGCCAGCAGACTCACAGGGGGACCTTACAATGAGCAGTTCTTC
CASRLTGGPYNEQFF
>TRBD1|TRBV15|.|15|TRBJ1-1
TGTGCCACCAGCAGAGGGTACACAGGGGACACTGAAGCTTTCTTT
CATSRGYTGDTEAFF
>.|TRBV9|.|12|TRBJ1-1
TGTGCCAGCAGCCGTTTCCACACTGAAGCTTTCTTT
CASSRFHTEAFF
>.|TRBV6-5|once|12|TRBJ1-2
TGTGCCAGCAACGAGGGCCCTTATGGCTACACCTTC
CASNEGPYGYTF
>TRBD1|TRBV5-1|.|14|TRBJ2-7
TGCGCCAGCACCCCGACAGGGGGCTCGTACGAGCAGTACTTC
CASTPTGGSYEQYF
>.|TRBV5-1|.|15|TRBJ1-1
TGCGCCAGCAGCTTGGCCTGGGGGGGTGGCACTGAAGCTTTCTTT
CASSLAWGGGTEAFF
>.|TRBV2|.|11|TRBJ1-6
TGTGCCAGCAGTCTCAATTCACCCCTCCACTTT
CASSLNSPLHF
>.|TRBV27|few|14|TRBJ1-2
TGTGCCAGCAGTTCTTTGACAGCGTTCTATGGCTACACCTTC
CASSSLTAFYGYTF
>TRBD1|TRBV18|.|15|TRBJ1-2
TGTGCCAGCTCACCATTCGACAGGGGAATGAATGGCTACACCTTC
CASSPFDRGMNGYTF
>.|TRBV4-3|once|13|TRBJ1-1
TGCGCCAGCAGAATCACAGCGGACACTGAAGCTTTCTTT
CASRITADTEAFF
>.|TRBV3-1/TRBV3-2|.|12|TRBJ1-1
TGTGCCAGCAGCCAAGAAACAGGGTCGGCTTTCTTT
CASSQETGSAFF
>.|TRBV2|.|12|TRBJ1-1
TGTGCCAGCACTGGCAGATACACTGAAGCTTTCTTT
CASTGRYTEAFF
>TRBD2|TRBV5-1|.|16|TRBJ2-7
TGCGCCAGCAAGGAACTAGCGGGAGGGCTATTCTACGAGCAGTACTTC
CASKELAGGLFYEQYF